Given below is one T cell receptor (beta chain) in context. This entry is derived from a study of control samples from healthy donors and cancer patients. Using immunoSEQ multiplex PCR, the repertoire was profiled, and TCRdb retains in-frame clones only, with some absent. The profile covers 100,000 to 150,000 clones, with 92% appearing a single time and less than 2.5% taken by the ten largest. The material sequenced was blood. The origin of this receptor is a woman aged 45 to 65 in good health.

CDR3 residues: CASSTEGTNTEAFF. In nucleotides, the CDR3 is TGTGCCAGCAGCACTGAGGGTACGAACACTGAAGCTTTCTTT. The chain carries TRBV5-4 and TRBJ1-1, with D unclear. The V gene's germline CDR1 is SGHNT and CDR2 YYREEE (reference sequence). This CDR3 has 14 amino acids. Trimming took 4 bases from V and 1 from J, leaving 11 bases between them.